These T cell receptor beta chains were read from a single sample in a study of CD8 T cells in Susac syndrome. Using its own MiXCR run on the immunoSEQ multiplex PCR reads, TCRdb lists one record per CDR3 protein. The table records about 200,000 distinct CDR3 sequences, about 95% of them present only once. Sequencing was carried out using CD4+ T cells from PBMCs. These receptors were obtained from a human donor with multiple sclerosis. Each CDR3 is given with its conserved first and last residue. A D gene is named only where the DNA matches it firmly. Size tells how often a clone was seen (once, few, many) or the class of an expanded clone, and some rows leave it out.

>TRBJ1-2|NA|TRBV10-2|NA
TGCGCCAGCAGTGAAAGAGGTGGCGGCTACACCTTC
CASSERGGGYTF
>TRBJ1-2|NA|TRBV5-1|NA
TGCGCCAGCAGCCTGGGGCCTGGAGTTGGCTACACCTTC
CASSLGPGVGYTF
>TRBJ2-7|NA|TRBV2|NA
TGTGCCAGCAGCGCCCCCCGCGCCGAGCAGTACTTC
CASSAPRAEQYF
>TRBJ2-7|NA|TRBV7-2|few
TGTGCCAGCAGCTTCTTGGTATACGAGCAGTACTTC
CASSFLVYEQYF
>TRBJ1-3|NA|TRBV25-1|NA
TGTGCCAGCAGTGACAGGGCTGGAAACACCATATATTTT
CASSDRAGNTIYF
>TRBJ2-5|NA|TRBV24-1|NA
TGTGCCACCAGTGACAGAACTCAAGAGACCCAGTACTTC
CATSDRTQETQYF
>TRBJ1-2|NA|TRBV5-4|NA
TGTGCCAGCAGCCGCGGGTGGGAGGGCTACACCTTC
CASSRGWEGYTF
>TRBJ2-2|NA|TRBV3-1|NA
TGTGCCAGCAGCCGGGGGGGGGCGCGCACCGGGGAGCTGTTTTTT
CASSRGGARTGELFF
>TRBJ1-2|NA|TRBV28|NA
TGTGCCAGCAGTTTGGCAGGGAGGGACTATGGCTACACCTTC
CASSLAGRDYGYTF
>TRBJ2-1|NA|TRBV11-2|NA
TGTGCCAGCAGCCCCAGGACAGATTTAAATGAGCAGTTCTTC
CASSPRTDLNEQFF
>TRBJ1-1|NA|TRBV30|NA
TGTGCCTGGATCACAGGGCTGATAAACACTGAAGCTTTCTTT
CAWITGLINTEAFF
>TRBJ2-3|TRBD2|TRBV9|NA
TGTGCCAGCAGCGTAGAGTGGCTAGCGGGCACAGATACGCAGTATTTT
CASSVEWLAGTDTQYF
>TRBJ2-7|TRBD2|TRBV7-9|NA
TGTGCCAGCAGCCCCTCCCCTGTTCTAGCGGGAGGTTCCTACGAGCAGTACTTC
CASSPSPVLAGGSYEQYF
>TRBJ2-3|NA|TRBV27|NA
TGTGCCAGCAGTTCCCCCTCCGGGGCCACAGATACGCAGTATTTT
CASSSPSGATDTQYF
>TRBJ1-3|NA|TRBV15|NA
TGTGCCACCAGCAGAGAAGTGGAGCGAGCGGGGGGAAACACCATATATTTT
CATSREVERAGGNTIYF
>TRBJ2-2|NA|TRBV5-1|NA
TGCGCCAGCAGCTTGGGTACGGGGAACACCGGGGAGCTGTTTTTT
CASSLGTGNTGELFF
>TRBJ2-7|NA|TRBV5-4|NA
TGTGCCAGCAGCTTTCTGCTAAGCGGAAGCTCCTACGAGCAGTACTTC
CASSFLLSGSSYEQYF
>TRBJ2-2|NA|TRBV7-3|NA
TGTGCCAGCAGCCCAGTAGCCGGGGAGCTGTTTTTT
CASSPVAGELFF
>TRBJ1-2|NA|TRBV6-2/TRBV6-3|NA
TGTGCCAGCAGTTACGGTGGGGAGGGCTATGGCTACACCTTC
CASSYGGEGYGYTF
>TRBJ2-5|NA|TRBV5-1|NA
TGCGCCAGCAGCTTGGCAACGGGGGCGTTCCAAGAGACCCAGTACTTC
CASSLATGAFQETQYF
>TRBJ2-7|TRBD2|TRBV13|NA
TGTGCCAGCAGCCTACGCGGGAGGAACGAGCAGTACTTC
CASSLRGRNEQYF
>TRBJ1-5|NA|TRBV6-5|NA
TGTGCCACCGGTATAGAGCCCCAGCATTTT
CATGIEPQHF
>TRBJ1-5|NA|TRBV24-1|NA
TGTGCCACCAGTGATAAAGTCGTCGTGGATCAGCCCCAGCATTTT
CATSDKVVVDQPQHF
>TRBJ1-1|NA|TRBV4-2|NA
TGTGCCAGCAGCCAAGGATCTATCGGGGCTCTCGGATCTGAAGCTTTCTTT
CASSQGSIGALGSEAFF